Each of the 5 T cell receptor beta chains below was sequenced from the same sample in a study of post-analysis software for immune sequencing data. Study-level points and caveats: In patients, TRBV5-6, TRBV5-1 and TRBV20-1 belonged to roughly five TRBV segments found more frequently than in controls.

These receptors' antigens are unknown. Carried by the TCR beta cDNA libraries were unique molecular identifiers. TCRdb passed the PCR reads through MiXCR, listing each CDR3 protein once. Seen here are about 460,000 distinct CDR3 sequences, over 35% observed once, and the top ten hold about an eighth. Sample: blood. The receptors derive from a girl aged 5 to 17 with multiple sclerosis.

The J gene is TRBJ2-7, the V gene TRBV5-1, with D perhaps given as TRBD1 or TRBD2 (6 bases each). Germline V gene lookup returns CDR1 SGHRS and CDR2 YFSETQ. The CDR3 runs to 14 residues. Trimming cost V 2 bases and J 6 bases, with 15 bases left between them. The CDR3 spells CASSFGGAGTEQYF. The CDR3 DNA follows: TGCGCCAGCAGCTTCGGGGGCGCAGGGACCGAGCAGTACTTC.

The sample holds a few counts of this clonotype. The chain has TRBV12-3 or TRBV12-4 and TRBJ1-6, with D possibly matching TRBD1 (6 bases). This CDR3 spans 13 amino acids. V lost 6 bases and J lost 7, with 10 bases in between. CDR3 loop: CASRRQENSPLHF. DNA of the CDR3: TGTGCCAGCAGACGACAGGAGAATTCACCCCTCCACTTT.

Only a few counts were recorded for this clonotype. The CDR3 DNA is TGTGCCAGCAGACAGGGTGCGGAGGGCTACACCTTC. Translation: CASRQGAEGYTF. The rearrangement joins TRBV27 to TRBJ1-2, with D possibly matching TRBD1 (6 bases). The CDR3 extends over 12 amino acids. Trimming took 6 bases from V and 8 from J, leaving 13 bases between them. In germline, CDR1 is MNHEY, CDR2 SMNVEV (reference sequence).

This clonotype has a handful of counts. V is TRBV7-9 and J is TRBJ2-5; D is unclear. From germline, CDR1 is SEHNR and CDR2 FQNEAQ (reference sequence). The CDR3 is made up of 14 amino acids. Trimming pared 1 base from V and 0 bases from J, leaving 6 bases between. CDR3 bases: TGTGCCAGCAGCTTAGACGAGTACCAAGAGACCCAGTACTTC. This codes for CASSLDEYQETQYF.

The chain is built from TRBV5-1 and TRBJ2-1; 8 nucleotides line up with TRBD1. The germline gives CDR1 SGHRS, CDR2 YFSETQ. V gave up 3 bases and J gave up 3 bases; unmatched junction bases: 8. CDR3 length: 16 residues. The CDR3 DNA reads TGCGCCAGCAGCTCCCAGGGACAGGCAAGCTACAATGAGCAGTTCTTC. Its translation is CASSSQGQASYNEQFF.